Listed here are 32 T cell receptor beta chains from one sample, sequenced in a study of Ad26.COV2.S vaccination and SARS-CoV-2 variants. The treatment: 15 to 20 received Ad26.COV2.S at low or high dose, single or two shots; 5 received placebo; per-sample allocation not given. Samples came from day 63 after the first vaccine or placebo injection. Sequencing used immunoSEQ multiplex PCR; TCRdb keeps in-frame clones, though not all of them. Of about 400,000 clones listed, about 92% are singletons. Source: peripheral blood, taken in a trial of Ad26.COV2.S vaccine versus placebo. These receptors came from a person aged 18-65 years who received the Ad26.COV2.S COVID-19 vaccine or a placebo.

The rearrangement links TRBV19 to TRBJ2-2; 10 positions agree with TRBD1. The CDR3 is 18 amino acids. Losses at the gene ends were 1 base for V and 0 bases for J; bases not matched to a gene: 5. Germline V gene sequence: CDR1 LNHDA, CDR2 SQIVND (reference sequence). The CDR3 loop reads CASSIVWGQGPNTGELFF. CDR3 DNA sequence: TGTGCCAGTAGTATAGTTTGGGGACAGGGGCCGAACACCGGGGAGCTGTTTTTT.

The chain employs TRBV7-9 and TRBJ1-1; D is ambiguous. This CDR3 contains 13 residues. V was clipped by 3 bases and J by 1 base, with 6 bases between them. Germline lookup yields CDR1 SEHNR and CDR2 FQNEAQ (reference sequence). CDR3 residues: CASSFGENTEAFF. The CDR3 DNA reads TGTGCCAGCAGCTTTGGGGAGAACACTGAAGCTTTCTTT.

The chain joins TRBV24-1 to TRBJ2-3; the D is unclear. The CDR3 spans 15 residues. V was cut by 5 bases and J by 2 bases, with 13 bases left in between. From germline, CDR1 is KGHDR and CDR2 SFDVKD. The CDR3 loop is CATSALRSNTDTQYF. CDR3 nucleotides: TGTGCCACCAGTGCTCTACGTTCTAACACAGATACGCAGTATTTT.

The CDR3 DNA reads as TGTGCCAGCTCACCACTGACAGAAGGGGTGGGTGAAAAACTGTTTTTT. Its translation: CASSPLTEGVGEKLFF. V is TRBV18 and J is TRBJ1-4, with a weak D call TRBD1 (5 bases). The CDR3 loop spans 16 amino acids. Trimming took off 1 base at V and 7 bases at J, with 16 bases between the two ends. Looked up from germline, CDR1 is KGHSH and CDR2 is LQKENI.

The chain recombines TRBV4-3 with TRBJ1-4, with TRBD1 identical over 7 bases. This CDR3 is built from 15 residues. CDR1 is LGHNA, CDR2 YSLEER, per germline. V gave up 3 bases and J gave up 2 bases; unmatched junction bases: 3. CDR3 bases: TGCGCCAGCAGCCAGCAGGGGGGGACTAATGAAAAACTGTTTTTT. It yields the protein CASSQQGGTNEKLFF.

As for this clone: The sample holds other DNA sequences that translate to the same CDR3. The rearrangement links TRBV19 to TRBJ2-1; TRBD2 might be the D (6 bases). This CDR3 region has 12 residues. Germline CDR1 is LNHDA and CDR2 is SQIVND (reference sequence). The V gene lost 3 bases and the J gene lost 7 bases, with 7 bases spanning the gap. The CDR3 DNA reads TGTGCCAGTAGTATTGGGAGGAATGAGCAGTTCTTC. As protein: CASSIGRNEQFF.

The V call is TRBV5-1, the J call TRBJ1-6, with TRBD1 as a possible D gene (5 bases). CDR3 size: 13 residues. Per the germline V gene, CDR1 is SGHRS and CDR2 is YFSETQ. V was shortened by 5 bases and J by 9 bases, with 12 bases between the two germline ends. This chain's CDR3 is CASRSGQSSPLHF. The CDR3 region has the DNA TGCGCCAGCAGATCAGGGCAAAGTTCACCCCTCCACTTT.

The V and J genes are TRBV27 and TRBJ1-3; no reliable D call. From germline, CDR1 is MNHEY and CDR2 SMNVEV (reference sequence). The CDR3 extends over 14 amino acids. The V gene lost 3 bases and the J gene lost 1 base, with 7 bases spanning the gap. CDR3 amino acids: CASSLAGSGNTIYF. CDR3 DNA: TGTGCCAGCAGTTTGGCGGGATCTGGAAACACCATATATTTT.

This sequence joins TRBV2 and TRBJ2-1, with D possibly TRBD2 on 6 matching bases. The germline gives CDR1 SNHLY, CDR2 FYNNEI. The length of the CDR3 is 13 residues. V was trimmed by 8 bases and J by 10 bases, leaving 18 bases between them. The CDR3 coding sequence is TGTGCCAGCGGCGGGACGGGAAGACTAGAGCAGTTCTTC. Residues: CASGGTGRLEQFF.

The chain joins TRBV6-1 to TRBJ1-3; tentative D call: TRBD1 (5 bases). In germline, CDR1 is MNHNS, CDR2 SASEGT. The V and J ends lost 4 bases and 0 bases respectively, with 13 bases between them. This CDR3 has 16 residues. The CDR3 loop is CASSVKAGNSGNTIYF. CDR3 DNA sequence: TGTGCCAGCAGTGTAAAGGCAGGGAACTCTGGAAACACCATATATTTT.

V and J are TRBV28 and TRBJ2-1, with TRBD2 matching over 9 bases. The CDR3 runs to 15 residues. CDR1 and CDR2 (germline): MDHEN, SYDVKM. With V trimmed by 3 bases and J by 8 bases, 8 bases remained unmatched. The CDR3 nucleotides are TGTGCCAGCAGTTTGTCTCCGCGGGGGGGCTATGAGCAGTTCTTC. Protein: CASSLSPRGGYEQFF.

The CDR3 is CASRYSSGQYF. CDR3 sequence (DNA): TGTGCAAGTCGCTACAGTTCGGGGCAGTACTTC. The chain uses TRBV12-2 and TRBJ2-7. TRBV12-2 is designated a pseudogene. The length of the CDR3 is 11 residues.

This clone was recorded only once. V gene TRBV6-5 combines with J gene TRBJ2-5; D is ambiguous. CDR3 length equals 13 residues. V dropped 5 bases and J dropped 5 bases, with 12 bases sitting between them. CDR1 and CDR2 (germline): MNHEY, SVGAGI. The CDR3 is CASSPTMRETQYF. CDR3 nucleotide sequence: TGTGCCAGCAGTCCCACAATGCGGGAGACCCAGTACTTC.

This chain connects TRBV18 to TRBJ2-2; D remains ambiguous. Trimming pared 4 bases from V and 4 bases from J, leaving 7 bases between. Germline CDR1 and CDR2: KGHSH and LQKENI. There are 13 residues in the CDR3. The CDR3 DNA reads as TGTGCCAGCTCACGGGTTGGCACCGGGGAGCTGTTTTTT. Its protein product is CASSRVGTGELFF.

The genes are TRBV5-1 and TRBJ2-1, with D tentatively TRBD2 (5 bases). Trimming took 2 bases from V and 5 from J, leaving 14 bases between them. The CDR3 has 15 residues. Per germline, CDR1 SGHRS and CDR2 YFSETQ. DNA for the CDR3: TGCGCCAGCAGCTTTAGCGCCCGATATGACAATGAGCAGTTCTTC. Encoded protein: CASSFSARYDNEQFF. Drawing the rest from reference TRBV5-1 and TRBJ2-1, the complete variable domain is KAGVTQTPRYLIKTRGQQVTLSCSPISGHRSVSWYQQTPGQGLQFLFEYFSETQRNKGNFPGRFSGRQFSNSRSEMNVSTLELGDSALYLCASSFSARYDNEQFFGPGTRLTVL.

This clone showed up just once. The chain employs TRBV6-5 and TRBJ2-5, with 8 bases that match TRBD2. The germline V gene encodes CDR1 MNHEY and CDR2 SVGAGI. Trimming cost V 4 bases and J 3 bases; bases outside gene matches: 10. The CDR3 consists of 16 residues. The CDR3 reads CASSFAGRGQKETQYF. The CDR3 coding sequence is TGTGCCAGCAGTTTCGCCGGGAGGGGCCAAAAAGAGACCCAGTACTTC.

The chain is built from TRBV29-1 and TRBJ2-2; no firm D call. V dropped 6 bases and J dropped 5 bases, with 10 bases sitting between them. Germline V gene sequence: CDR1 SQVTM, CDR2 ANQGSEA. This CDR3 spans 12 amino acids. DNA of the CDR3: TGCAGCGTGGAAACATTGACCGGGGAGCTGTTTTTT. Residues: CSVETLTGELFF.

The chain links TRBV19 to TRBJ1-1, with 7 positions matching TRBD1. Germline V gives CDR1 LNHDA, CDR2 SQIVND (reference sequence). This CDR3 contains 12 residues. The CDR3 DNA is TGTGCTTCGACAGGGATGAACACTGAAGCTTTCTTT. Translation gives CASTGMNTEAFF.

The chain carries TRBV28 and TRBJ2-5; D might be TRBD1 (7 bases). Trimming removed 2 bases from V and 1 base from J, with 11 bases in between. This CDR3 spans 15 amino acids. Germline values: CDR1 MDHEN, CDR2 SYDVKM. The CDR3, as DNA: TGTGCCAGCAGTTTAGCGGGGACAGTCCAAGAGACCCAGTACTTC. Translated, it gives CASSLAGTVQETQYF.

This rearrangement joins TRBV5-4 to TRBJ2-5; D uncertain. CDR1 and CDR2 (germline): SGHNT, YYREEE (reference sequence). The CDR3 is 12 amino acids. Trimming shortened V by 2 bases and J by 9 bases, and 11 bases separated the two germline ends. CDR3 in DNA: TGTGCCAGCAGCTTCCGTTACGAGGCCCAGTACTTC. It codes for CASSFRYEAQYF.

The J gene is TRBJ1-2, the V gene TRBV29-1; a possible D gene is TRBD1 (6 bases). Trimming left V 5 bases short and J 7 bases short, with 17 bases between. The germline V gene has CDR1 SQVTM and CDR2 ANQGSEA. The CDR3 runs 13 residues. The CDR3 bases are TGCAGCGTTTACAGGGATCCGGCGGGTGGCTACACCTTC. This encodes CSVYRDPAGGYTF.

This clone is a singleton in its sample. The chain recombines TRBV4-3 with TRBJ2-6; no firm D call. Trimming stripped 1 base from V and 1 base from J, with 8 bases between. The germline CDR1 and CDR2 sequences are LGHNA and YSLEER. The CDR3 has 16 residues. The CDR3 loop reads CASSQGQVSGANVLTF. CDR3 nucleotides: TGCGCCAGCAGCCAAGGTCAGGTTTCTGGGGCCAACGTCCTGACTTTC.

V and J are TRBV6-5 and TRBJ2-5, with D perhaps assigned TRBD1 or TRBD2 (5 bases each). Trimming took 6 bases from V and 9 from J, leaving 17 bases between them. The CDR3 runs 13 residues. Germline assignment: CDR1 MNHEY and CDR2 SVGAGI. CDR3 protein: CASSEGRWLAQYF. The CDR3 bases are TGTGCCAGCAGCGAGGGACGGTGGTTGGCCCAGTACTTC.

The rearrangement uses TRBV19 and TRBJ1-3; D call uncertain. V gave up 3 bases and J gave up 1 base, with 13 bases separating them. Germline V CDR1 and CDR2: LNHDA, SQIVND (reference sequence). CDR3 size: 16 residues. The CDR3 bases are TGTGCCAGTAGTATGGCTGCAGGAAGATCTGGAAACACCATATATTTT. This translates into CASSMAAGRSGNTIYF. Looking up the rest from reference TRBV19 and TRBJ1-3 gives the full variable domain: DGGITQSPKYLFRKEGQNVTLSCEQNLNHDAMYWYRQDPGQGLRLIYYSQIVNDFQKGDIAEGYSVSREKKESFPLTVTSAQKNPTAFYLCASSMAAGRSGNTIYFGEGSWLTVV.

The J gene is TRBJ1-2, the V gene TRBV6-5; tentative D call: TRBD1 (5 bases). The CDR3 is 14 amino acids. The V gene's germline CDR1 is MNHEY and CDR2 SVGAGI. The V gene lost 5 bases and the J gene lost 7 bases, with 17 bases spanning the gap. This chain's CDR3 is CASSLGPDIAGYTF. DNA for the CDR3: TGTGCCAGCAGTCTCGGCCCGGACATAGCTGGCTACACCTTC.

The chain combines TRBV6-1 with TRBJ1-5, with D tentatively TRBD1 (5 bases). The CDR3 has 16 amino acids. CDR1 and CDR2 from the germline V gene are MNHNS and SASEGT. With 3 bases removed from V and 4 bases from J, the gap between germline ends came to 16 bases. CDR3 sequence reads: CASSDPMGVGNQPQHF. The CDR3 DNA is TGTGCCAGCAGTGATCCAATGGGGGTAGGGAATCAGCCCCAGCATTTT.

J is TRBJ2-1 and V is TRBV7-6; unclear D gene. V lost 2 bases, J lost 0 bases, and 14 bases lay in between. Germline CDR1 SGHVS, CDR2 FNYEAQ. The CDR3 totals 17 residues. The CDR3 protein is CASSLYRSASSYNEQFF. The DNA of the CDR3 is TGTGCCAGCAGCTTATATCGTAGTGCGAGCTCCTACAATGAGCAGTTCTTC.

The genes are TRBV7-2 and TRBJ1-4; 8 nucleotides line up with TRBD1. Germline V gene data show CDR1 as SGHTA and CDR2 as FQGNSA. With V trimmed by 3 bases and J by 7 bases, 4 bases remained unmatched. The CDR3 is 14 amino acids. In nucleotides, the CDR3 is TGTGCCAGCAGCTTGGCAGGGGGCTTTGAAAAACTGTTTTTT. This translates into CASSLAGGFEKLFF. Filled out from reference TRBV7-2 and TRBJ1-4, the complete variable domain reads GAGVSQSPSNKVTEKGKDVELRCDPISGHTALYWYRQSLGQGLEFLIYFQGNSAPDKSGLPSDRFSAERTGGSVSTLTIQRTQQEDSAVYLCASSLAGGFEKLFFGSGTQLSVL.

The rearrangement joins TRBV7-9 to TRBJ2-3; D tentatively reads TRBD1 or TRBD2 (5 bases each). The V and J ends lost 5 bases and 5 bases respectively, with 20 bases between them. This CDR3 has 16 amino acids. Germline CDR1 and CDR2: SEHNR and FQNEAQ (reference sequence). The CDR3 DNA reads as TGTGCCAGCAGCCCCTCCCCACCGGGGCGCATAGATACGCAGTATTTT. Its protein is CASSPSPPGRIDTQYF.

V usage is TRBV9 and J usage is TRBJ1-4; D ambiguous. There are 14 residues in the CDR3. CDR1 SGDLS and CDR2 YYNGEE come from the germline V gene. The V end was cut by 3 bases, the J end by 7 bases, with 13 bases between. In DNA, the CDR3 is TGTGCCAGCAGCGAGAAGCACTGGGGTGAAAAACTGTTTTTT. Its protein product is CASSEKHWGEKLFF.

This chain connects TRBV6-6 to TRBJ2-5; no reliable D call. From germline, CDR1 is MNHNY and CDR2 SVGAGI (reference sequence). The CDR3 has 12 residues. Trimming cost V 9 bases and J 5 bases, with 13 bases left between them. DNA of the CDR3: TGTGCCAGTAAAGGAGCGCTGGAGACCCAGTACTTC. Amino acid sequence: CASKGALETQYF.

The chain couples TRBV3-1 (or the pseudogene TRBV3-2) to TRBJ2-1, with 7 bases lining up with TRBD1. The trim removed 0 bases at V and 5 bases at J, leaving 10 bases unmatched. Germline CDR1 and CDR2: LGHDT and YNNKEL (reference sequence). CDR3 size: 17 residues. The CDR3 DNA sequence: TGTGCCAGCAGCCAAGATCTAAGGGGGCCTGGGGACAATGAGCAGTTCTTC. It is translated as CASSQDLRGPGDNEQFF.